This TCR beta chain was retrieved from a study of shared clonotypes between healthy human individuals. Overall study findings and caveats: Sharing of clonotypes among donors was expected to vary with sequencing depth. Sequencing of the sorted subsets was shown by rarefaction to be incomplete despite large depth.

This clone was recorded only once. Its target is not known. Between the trimmed V and J ends, which lost 4 bases and 1 base, there was a span of 14 bases. Germline CDR1 reads LNHDA; CDR2 reads SQIVND (reference sequence). The CDR3 contains 16 residues. There were no recent acute infections or vaccinations among the donors, who were healthy HIV-negative adults. Nashville, Tennessee was home to all donors, who were Caucasian adults. TCRdb's table, derived via immunoSEQ multiplex PCR, lists solely in-frame clones and lacks some. Of roughly 2.5 million clones in the sample, around 90% were seen once. This TCR derives from a man aged 18 to 35 in good health. The sample was naive CD4+ T cells sorted from blood. Subset denoted: CD45RA+ positively selected. V usage is TRBV19 and J usage is TRBJ2-1, with D possibly matching TRBD1 (6 bases). The DNA of the CDR3 is TGTGCCAGTAGTAACCCCACAGGGCGATCCTACAATGAGCAGTTCTTC. Translated, it gives CASSNPTGRSYNEQFF.